The 28 T cell receptor beta chains reported below all come from one sample, sequenced in a study of T-cell reconstitution after alpha-beta-depleted transplantation in children (dated by TCRdb to 2015 to 2016). The library was made by PCR. The reads were generated on an Illumina HiSeq 2500. TCR libraries were prepared with molecular barcoding, using unique molecular identifiers to normalize TCRbeta repertoire quantification. TCRdb handled the public reads itself, with Q25 trimming in fastp and clone calling in MiXCR, and kept productive beta chains. Rows matching on CDR3 protein sequence are summarized as one entry with the most common DNA and genes. The sample table holds about 540,000 distinct CDR3 sequences, of which around 20% were seen once. The ten largest clones add up to about 3.1% of the sample. This sample comprised PBMCs from the stem cell graft donor, obtained from the stem cell graft. Every receptor here comes from a human donor who donated a stem cell graft to a child with acute lymphoblastic leukemia.

This clonotype was observed a few times. The V and J genes are TRBV7-8 and TRBJ1-4; no reliable D call. Deletions cut 7 bases from V and 0 bases from J, with 18 bases between. The CDR3 sequence is 17 residues long. Germline V gene lookup returns CDR1 SGHVS and CDR2 FQNEAQ. CDR3 sequence reads: CASTSPGLAATNEKLFF. As DNA, the CDR3 is TGTGCCAGCACCTCACCAGGTCTGGCAGCAACTAATGAAAAACTGTTTTTT.

This clonotype was detected a few times. The chain joins TRBV9 to TRBJ1-4; 7 positions match TRBD1. Trimming took 3 bases from V and 7 from J; bases not matched to a gene: 3. The CDR3 consists of 13 residues. Looked up from germline, CDR1 is SGDLS and CDR2 is YYNGEE. The CDR3 loop is CASSARTGEKLFF. Here the CDR3 DNA reads TGTGCCAGCAGCGCCCGGACAGGTGAAAAACTGTTTTTT. The full variable domain, its missing parts supplied by reference TRBV9 and TRBJ1-4, is DSGVTQTPKHLITATGQRVTLRCSPRSGDLSVYWYQQSLDQGLQFLIQYYNGEERAKGNILERFSAQQFPDLHSELNLSSLELGDSALYFCASSARTGEKLFFGSGTQLSVL.

V is TRBV5-6 and J is TRBJ2-1, with D unresolved. CDR3 length: 15 amino acids. V lost 6 bases and J 0 bases, leaving 13 bases between the germline ends. CDR1 is SGHDT and CDR2 is YYEEEE in the germline V gene. The CDR3 protein is CASTSVESSYNEQFF. The CDR3 DNA sequence: TGTGCCAGCACCTCAGTGGAGAGCTCCTACAATGAGCAGTTCTTC.

This chain links TRBV27 with TRBJ2-7, with TRBD1 matching over 8 bases. J was trimmed by 5 bases and V by 5 bases; bases with no gene match: 11. Looked up from germline, CDR1 is MNHEY and CDR2 is SMNVEV (reference sequence). This CDR3 has 15 amino acids. Here the CDR3 reads CASSPQTGGRHEQYF. CDR3 sequence (DNA): TGTGCCAGCAGTCCCCAAACAGGGGGGAGACACGAGCAGTACTTC.

V is TRBV7-2 and J is TRBJ2-7; the D is unclear. Trimming took off 2 bases at V and 6 bases at J, with 8 bases between the two ends. CDR1 and CDR2 from the germline V gene are SGHTA and FQGNSA. The CDR3 sequence is 12 residues long. CDR3 coding DNA: TGTGCCAGCAGCTTATATTCCCTCGAGCAGTACTTC. This sequence encodes CASSLYSLEQYF. The full variable domain, with the rest looked up from reference TRBV7-2 and TRBJ2-7, is GAGVSQSPSNKVTEKGKDVELRCDPISGHTALYWYRQSLGQGLEFLIYFQGNSAPDKSGLPSDRFSAERTGGSVSTLTIQRTQQEDSAVYLCASSLYSLEQYFGPGTRLTVT.

This clonotype was detected only a few times. This chain links TRBV4-1 with TRBJ2-7; D is possibly TRBD2 (5 bases). The CDR3 has 17 residues. In germline, CDR1 is MGHRA, CDR2 YSYEKL. Between the trimmed V and J ends, which lost 0 bases and 0 bases, there was a span of 15 bases. The CDR3 sequence is CASSQEYRTSSSYEQYF. The CDR3 nucleotides are TGCGCCAGCAGCCAAGAGTACCGGACTTCAAGCTCCTACGAGCAGTACTTC.

This clonotype has just a few counts. A read error may account for a junction end that differs from germline. The CDR3 is CSAGRAGSGNTIYF. In DNA form, the CDR3 reads TGCAGTGCTGGAAGGGCGGGGTCTGGGAACACCATATATTTT. The gene calls are TRBV20-1 and TRBJ1-3; D call uncertain. This CDR3 is built from 14 residues. The germline CDR1 and CDR2 sequences are DFQATT and SNEGSKA (reference sequence).

This clonotype has just a few counts. V gene TRBV20-1 combines with J gene TRBJ2-7; 7 bases match TRBD1. V was clipped by 1 base and J by 3 bases; unmatched bases: 6. The germline gives CDR1 DFQATT, CDR2 SNEGSKA (reference sequence). This CDR3 has 14 amino acids. The CDR3 bases are TGCAGTGCTAGAGCTAGGCAGGGGGACTACGAGCAGTACTTC. This gives the protein CSARARQGDYEQYF.

This clonotype was observed a handful of times. This chain joins TRBV4-1 and TRBJ2-5, with no clear D. The CDR3 runs 17 residues. V lost 0 bases to trimming and J lost 7 bases, with 21 bases between them. Germline V gives CDR1 MGHRA, CDR2 YSYEKL. The CDR3 DNA follows: TGCGCCAGCAGCCAAGAGGCGGCCGCACTTCGGGTGGGGACCCAGTACTTC. This sequence encodes CASSQEAAALRVGTQYF.

This clonotype has only a few counts. The chain employs TRBV18 and TRBJ1-5, with 9 bases aligning to TRBD1. The CDR3 covers 15 residues. Germline V gene lookup returns CDR1 KGHSH and CDR2 LQKENI. With V trimmed by 3 bases and J by 3 bases, 3 bases remained unmatched. CDR3 DNA: TGTGCCAGCTCACCGAGGACAGGGGACAATCAGCCCCAGCATTTT. Protein: CASSPRTGDNQPQHF.

This clonotype was counted between two and nine times. The chain combines TRBV13 with TRBJ2-7; 9 nucleotides align to TRBD2. This CDR3 is built from 14 residues. Germline trimming cut 2 bases from V and 3 bases from J; bases unmatched to any gene: 2. CDR1 and CDR2 (germline): PRHDT, FYEKMQ (reference sequence). The CDR3 DNA follows: TGTGCCAGCAGCTTAATACTAGCGGGCTACGAGCAGTACTTC. Protein: CASSLILAGYEQYF.

In this sample, this clonotype turned up a few times. The junction does not match germline at one end; this may be a read error. The V call is TRBV20-1, the J call TRBJ1-1; TRBD1 matches 9 bases. Germline loops: CDR1 DFQATT, CDR2 SNEGSKA (reference sequence). The CDR3 length is 11 residues. The CDR3 reads CSAKTGGEAVF. CDR3 nucleotides: TGCAGTGCCAAAACAGGGGGCGAGGCTGTCTTT.

The chain is built from TRBV7-9 and TRBJ1-2; 10 bases agree with TRBD1. Germline V gives CDR1 SEHNR, CDR2 FQNEAQ (reference sequence). The CDR3 contains 16 residues. Losses at the gene ends were 3 bases for V and 3 bases for J; bases not matched to a gene: 7. The CDR3 sequence is CASSLTGGIEYYGYTF. In DNA, the CDR3 is TGTGCCAGCAGCTTGACAGGGGGCATTGAATACTATGGCTACACCTTC.

The sample holds a few counts of this clonotype. This chain links TRBV6-1 with TRBJ1-5; 7 bases fit TRBD1. CDR3 length equals 14 residues. The V segment lost 7 bases and the J segment 5 bases; nucleotides outside the gene matches: 8. The V gene's germline CDR1 is MNHNS and CDR2 SASEGT. This CDR3 reads CASISDRAHQPQHF. As DNA, the CDR3 is TGTGCCAGCATCAGCGACAGGGCGCATCAGCCCCAGCATTTT.

CDR3 amino acids: CASSLPNTFDEQFF. The DNA of the CDR3 is TGCGCCAGCAGCTTGCCCAATACCTTCGATGAGCAGTTCTTC. The V and J genes are TRBV5-1 and TRBJ2-1, with D hard to call. CDR3 length equals 14 residues. Germline CDR1 SGHRS, CDR2 YFSETQ. V was shortened by 1 base and J by 8 bases, with 13 bases between the two germline ends.

Only a few counts were recorded for this clonotype. The rearrangement uses TRBV5-1 and TRBJ2-7, with TRBD2 matching over 13 bases. Losses at the gene ends were 4 bases for V and 5 bases for J; bases not matched to a gene: 9. Germline-derived CDR1 and CDR2 are SGHRS and YFSETQ. The CDR3 length is 16 residues. For the CDR3, the DNA is TGCGCCAGCAGCACCTGGACTAGCGGGAGTTTCAACGAGCAGTACTTC. Its protein product is CASSTWTSGSFNEQYF.

V and J are TRBV25-1 and TRBJ2-5, with 7 positions matching TRBD2. The germline CDR1 and CDR2 sequences are MGHDK and SYGVNS. This CDR3 contains 17 residues. V dropped 7 bases and J dropped 4; count of bases not matched to a gene: 18. The CDR3 DNA reads TGTGCCAGCAATAGGGAGGGAACGGCGCTCTCCGGAGAGACCCAGTACTTC. This gives the protein CASNREGTALSGETQYF.

The chain links TRBV4-1 to TRBJ2-2; TRBD2 agrees at 8 bases. The germline gives CDR1 MGHRA, CDR2 YSYEKL. The junction had 3 bases not matched to a gene; V was cut back by 1 base and J by 5 bases. The CDR3 spans 15 residues. DNA for the CDR3: TGCGCCAGCAGCCAAGTAGCGGGATGGACCGGGGAGCTGTTTTTT. Amino acids: CASSQVAGWTGELFF.

This chain joins TRBV13 and TRBJ1-6; perhaps TRBD1 as D (5 bases). The germline gives CDR1 PRHDT, CDR2 FYEKMQ (reference sequence). This CDR3 is built from 15 residues. V lost 5 bases to trimming and J lost 9 bases, with 17 bases between them. The CDR3 sequence: CASSTRRDPASPLHF. The CDR3, as DNA: TGTGCCAGCAGCACACGCAGGGACCCAGCTTCACCCCTCCACTTT.

The chain is built from TRBV19 and TRBJ2-1; the match to TRBD2 covers 13 bases. Trimming took 3 bases from V and 0 from J; bases not matched to a gene: 11. The CDR3 covers 20 residues. CDR1 and CDR2 (germline): LNHDA, SQIVND (reference sequence). CDR3 loop: CASSILGLAGRSSSYNEQFF. CDR3 nucleotides: TGTGCCAGTAGTATTCTGGGACTAGCGGGACGAAGTAGCTCCTACAATGAGCAGTTCTTC.

The chain recombines TRBV12-3 or TRBV12-4 with TRBJ2-1, with a possible D match to TRBD2 (6 bases). The CDR3 runs to 14 residues. The V and J ends lost 5 bases and 9 bases respectively, with 17 bases between them. CDR3 region: CASSTRSVGGEQFF. CDR3 coding DNA: TGTGCCAGCAGTACCCGATCAGTGGGGGGTGAGCAGTTCTTC.

The genes are TRBV29-1 and TRBJ2-7; D gene uncertain. The germline V gene encodes CDR1 SQVTM and CDR2 ANQGSEA. The CDR3 is 13 residues long. Trimming pared 2 bases from V and 2 bases from J, leaving 10 bases between. The CDR3 DNA is TGCAGCGTTGAACTAGGGCAACCCTACGAGCAGTACTTC. It codes for CSVELGQPYEQYF.

The gene calls are TRBV25-1 and TRBJ2-7; either TRBD1 or TRBD2 may supply D (5 bases each). There are 13 residues in the CDR3. The germline CDR1 and CDR2 sequences are MGHDK and SYGVNS. V gave up 1 base and J gave up 7 bases, with 11 bases separating them. In DNA form, the CDR3 reads TGTGCCAGCAGTGAATCCGAATGGGGGGAGCAGTACTTC. Translating it yields CASSESEWGEQYF.

This chain uses TRBV3-1 with TRBJ1-1; D is unclear. The CDR3 spans 16 residues. V lost 0 bases and J 3 bases, leaving 14 bases between the germline ends. In germline, CDR1 is LGHDT, CDR2 YNNKEL (reference sequence). The CDR3 protein is CASSQDYHGYDTEAFF. CDR3 nucleotide sequence: TGTGCCAGCAGCCAAGATTATCATGGGTACGACACTGAAGCTTTCTTT.

The chain links TRBV29-1 to TRBJ1-2; no definite D call. This CDR3 is 11 amino acids long. Germline loops: CDR1 SQVTM, CDR2 ANQGSEA. Between the trimmed V and J ends, which lost 7 bases and 1 base, there was a span of 7 bases. The CDR3 spells CSASSNYGYTF. Here the CDR3 DNA reads TGCAGCGCCTCCAGTAACTATGGCTACACCTTC.

This clonotype was counted only a few times. The V call is TRBV18, the J call TRBJ2-1, with D perhaps matching TRBD1 (6 bases). The V end lost 4 bases, the J end lost 8 bases, and 21 bases lay between the germline ends. The CDR3 runs 16 residues. In germline, CDR1 is KGHSH, CDR2 LQKENI. CDR3 residues: CASSLTGSRKGDEQFF. The CDR3 nucleotides are TGTGCCAGCTCACTCACAGGGTCGAGGAAGGGAGATGAGCAGTTCTTC. Full variable domain (rest looked up from reference TRBV18 and TRBJ2-1): NAGVMQNPRHLVRRRGQEARLRCSPMKGHSHVYWYRQLPEEGLKFMVYLQKENIIDESGMPKERFSAEFPKEGPSILRIQQVVRGDSAAYFCASSLTGSRKGDEQFFGPGTRLTVL.

This clonotype came up a few times. The chain has TRBV12-3 or TRBV12-4 and TRBJ2-1; 8 bases agree with TRBD2. With V trimmed by 4 bases and J by 7 bases, 12 bases remained unmatched. The CDR3 runs to 16 residues. CDR3 amino acids: CASSSPGAGGINEQFF. The CDR3 nucleotides are TGTGCCAGCAGTTCCCCGGGGGCGGGAGGTATTAATGAGCAGTTCTTC.

This clonotype was found a few times. The chain uses TRBV6-1 and TRBJ2-1; D unresolved. The germline CDR1 and CDR2 sequences are MNHNS and SASEGT. The CDR3 covers 12 residues. V lost 6 bases and J 7 bases, leaving 10 bases between the germline ends. The CDR3 DNA is TGTGCCAGCAGCGGGCCGGTGAATGAGCAGTTCTTC. Its protein is CASSGPVNEQFF.